This TCR beta chain was identified during a study of cytomegalovirus exposure and HLA in healthy donors. Findings and limits, study-wide: The authors later found HLA-associated TCR beta chains more clonally expanded than equally common others. Most observed TCR sequences were rare, whereas some public TCRs were detected in many donors.

Researchers ran the PCR with 60 Vbeta and 13 Jbeta primers. This table comes from immunoSEQ multiplex PCR, and its TCRdb copy is limited to in-frame clones, with some not included. The repertoire has some 130,000 clones, roughly four fifths of them found once; the top ten carry around 1.9%. A few counts support this clone. What it binds is not known. Germline values: CDR1 MNHNY, CDR2 SVGAGI (reference sequence). The CDR3 sequence is 14 residues long. Unmatched junction bases numbered 2, after V lost 0 bases and J lost 3 bases. The TCR was taken from a woman in her 50s in good health and CMV-seronegative. The sample was PBMCs. The V call is TRBV6-6, the J call TRBJ2-7; 7 positions match TRBD2. The CDR3 DNA reads TGTGCCAGCAGTTACTCAAAGCGGGACTACGAGCAGTACTTC. This sequence encodes CASSYSKRDYEQYF.